This T cell receptor (beta chain) was obtained from a study of blood T cells in healthy people across ages. PCR was performed a second time for about 6 to 12 cycles using a sample-barcoded 5' primer and a J-beta primer mix. Template switching added a 12-random-nucleotide identifier to every cDNA molecule. TCRdb processed the 5' RACE reads anew with MiXCR; each CDR3 protein has one entry. The table lists over 1,200,000 distinct CDR3 sequences, roughly 64% of them singletons. This clonotype was counted between two and nine times. Its specificity is not known. General study findings and limits: Those diversity estimates obtained from one million T cells were thought to be underestimates.

Sequenced input: blood. The sequence was collected from a man younger than 30 in good health.

CDR3 DNA sequence: TGTGCCAGCAGCCCCTCGGGGGGCTCTGGAAACACCATATATTTT. This encodes CASSPSGGSGNTIYF. The chain combines TRBV7-9 with TRBJ1-3, with D perhaps TRBD1 (5 bases). Germline V gene sequence: CDR1 SEHNR, CDR2 FQNEAQ (reference sequence). The CDR3 covers 15 residues. Deletions cut 5 bases from V and 0 bases from J, with 11 bases between.